Presented here are 27 T cell receptor beta chains from one specimen sequenced in a study of Graves' ophthalmopathy and Graves' hyperthyroidism. RNA transcripts yielded amplified TCR beta CDR3 regions. Amplification began with first-round RT-PCR using HTBI primers, then second-round multiplex PCR was performed. TCRdb processed the multiplex PCR reads anew with MiXCR; each CDR3 protein has one entry. The repertoire includes hundreds of thousands of distinct CDR3 sequences, about 20% of them detected once, and 7.1% sits in the top ten. The sequencing input was peripheral blood. The receptors originated from a woman aged 18-30 years with stable Graves' hyperthyroidism. Some clones in this sample may be carry-over from other donors' samples.

This clonotype was counted at least ten times. V gene TRBV5-1 combines with J gene TRBJ1-5, with D tentatively TRBD1 (6 bases). Deletions cut 0 bases from V and 4 bases from J, with 14 bases between. The CDR3 length is 16 residues. CDR1 and CDR2 (germline): SGHRS, YFSETQ. CDR3 in DNA: TGCGCCAGCAGCTTGGGGACAGCAGGTCGGAATCAGCCCCAGCATTTT. Amino acids: CASSLGTAGRNQPQHF. Looking up the rest from reference TRBV5-1 and TRBJ1-5 gives the full variable domain: KAGVTQTPRYLIKTRGQQVTLSCSPISGHRSVSWYQQTPGQGLQFLFEYFSETQRNKGNFPGRFSGRQFSNSRSEMNVSTLELGDSALYLCASSLGTAGRNQPQHFGDGTRLSIL.

Concerning this clonotype: With a much larger clone just one base away, this may be a read error. The chain recombines TRBV2 with TRBJ2-7, with no clear D. This CDR3 has 14 residues. Looked up from germline, CDR1 is SNHLY and CDR2 is FYNNEI. CDR3 sequence: CVSSEGLSSYEQYF. Written as DNA, the CDR3 is TGTGTCAGCAGTGAAGGCCTAAGCTCCTACGAGCAGTACTTC.

CDR3 loop: CASSFRGLGQLNTEAFF. CDR3 bases: TGTGCCAGCAGTTTCAGAGGTTTGGGTCAGTTGAACACTGAAGCTTTCTTT. The rearrangement uses TRBV12-3 or TRBV12-4 and TRBJ1-1; D is unresolved. This CDR3 region has 17 residues. V lost 3 bases, J lost 0 bases, and 17 bases lay in between.

The chain recombines TRBV20-1 with TRBJ1-1, with 7 bases lining up with TRBD1. Trimming at V came to 5 bases and at J to 0 bases, leaving 9 bases not matched to a gene. CDR1 is DFQATT, CDR2 SNEGSKA, per germline (reference sequence). The CDR3 contains 15 residues. The CDR3 sequence is CSARGQALMNTEAFF. In nucleotides, the CDR3 is TGCAGTGCTCGCGGACAGGCCCTTATGAACACTGAAGCTTTCTTT.

This clonotype was counted many times. The chain has TRBV6-5 and TRBJ2-7; D is possibly TRBD2 (6 bases). V lost 3 bases, J lost 3 bases, and 9 bases lay in between. This CDR3 has 13 amino acids. Per the germline V gene, CDR1 is MNHEY and CDR2 is SVGAGI. CDR3 DNA: TGTGCCAGCAGTTATGAGGGACTCTACGAGCAGTACTTC. As protein: CASSYEGLYEQYF.

This clonotype was detected once. The V gene is TRBV6-4, the J gene TRBJ2-2, with 7 bases matching TRBD2. Germline values: CDR1 MRHNA, CDR2 SNTAGT. The trim removed 8 bases at V and 0 bases at J, leaving 6 bases unmatched. CDR3 length equals 15 residues. CDR3 bases: TGTGCCAGCCGGGGGAGCGGGACGAACACCGGGGAGCTGTTTTTT. Its protein is CASRGSGTNTGELFF.

In its sample, this clonotype was seen a few times. The chain joins TRBV24-1 to TRBJ2-2, with D possibly TRBD2 on 5 matching bases. Germline V gives CDR1 KGHDR, CDR2 SFDVKD. With 6 bases removed from V and 2 bases from J, the gap between germline ends came to 15 bases. This CDR3 spans 16 amino acids. CDR3 DNA: TGTGCCACCAGTTCCAGGACTCACCGAAACACCGGGGAGCTGTTTTTT. Translated, it gives CATSSRTHRNTGELFF.

This clonotype came up many times. The chain joins TRBV18 to TRBJ2-5; D is ambiguous. V was pared by 3 bases and J by 2 bases, with 7 bases between. The CDR3 is made up of 13 amino acids. In germline, CDR1 is KGHSH, CDR2 LQKENI. Here the CDR3 reads CASSPNNQETQYF. In DNA form, the CDR3 reads TGTGCCAGCTCACCGAATAATCAAGAGACCCAGTACTTC. Combining the CDR3 with reference TRBV18 and TRBJ2-5 gives the whole variable domain NAGVMQNPRHLVRRRGQEARLRCSPMKGHSHVYWYRQLPEEGLKFMVYLQKENIIDESGMPKERFSAEFPKEGPSILRIQQVVRGDSAAYFCASSPNNQETQYFGPGTRLLVL.

This clonotype was counted at least ten times. V usage is TRBV12-3 or TRBV12-4 and J usage is TRBJ2-7; D could derive from TRBD1 or TRBD2 (5 bases each). The CDR3 consists of 14 residues. V was cut by 9 bases and J by 7 bases, with 22 bases left in between. CDR3 in DNA: TGTGCCAGTAAGCCGGGGACCGAACCTCGGGAGCAGTACTTC. Protein: CASKPGTEPREQYF.

This clonotype was observed at least ten times. The rearrangement uses TRBV29-1 and TRBJ2-7; weak D call: TRBD1 (6 bases). V gave up 4 bases and J gave up 2 bases, with 15 bases separating them. This CDR3 contains 14 residues. Germline values: CDR1 SQVTM, CDR2 ANQGSEA. CDR3 sequence reads: CSVGGLAGTYEQYF. The DNA of the CDR3 is TGCAGCGTTGGGGGGCTGGCAGGGACCTACGAGCAGTACTTC.

This clonotype was counted at least ten times. The V gene is TRBV12-3 or TRBV12-4, the J gene TRBJ1-1; D may be TRBD1 (6 bases). Trimming pared 6 bases from V and 0 bases from J, leaving 17 bases between. The CDR3 loop spans 16 amino acids. The chain's CDR3 is CASSPIYRAMNTEAFF. The CDR3 DNA is TGTGCCAGCAGCCCAATTTACAGGGCCATGAACACTGAAGCTTTCTTT.

This clonotype was counted at least ten times. One end of the junction fails to match germline, which may point to a read error. This chain connects TRBV7-2 to TRBJ2-4, with a possible D match to TRBD2 (6 bases). Germline CDR1 and CDR2: SGHTA and FQGNSA. The CDR3 sequence is 15 residues long. This CDR3 is CASSPPGLLKNIKYF. CDR3 in DNA: TGTGCCAGCAGCCCTCCGGGACTGTTAAAAAACATTAAGTACTTC. The full variable domain, in which reference TRBV7-2 and TRBJ2-4 provide the parts outside the CDR3, is GAGVSQSPSNKVTEKGKDVELRCDPISGHTALYWYRQSLGQGLEFLIYFQGNSAPDKSGLPSDRFSAERTGGSVSTLTIQRTQQEDSAVYLCASSPPGLLKNIKYFGAGTRLSVL.

Many counts were recorded for this clonotype. The J gene is TRBJ2-7, the V gene TRBV20-1; 9 bases are a match to TRBD1. The CDR3 is 17 amino acids. Losses at the gene ends were 4 bases for V and 2 bases for J; bases not matched to a gene: 15. CDR1 is DFQATT and CDR2 is SNEGSKA in the germline V gene (reference sequence). CDR3 amino acids: CSATRPGTGSNPYEQYF. CDR3 nucleotides: TGCAGTGCTACCCGTCCCGGGACAGGGTCCAATCCCTACGAGCAGTACTTC.

This clonotype has just a few counts. This likely came from a read error, as a far larger clone is one base away. The CDR3: CASSLKNTGELFF. The CDR3 DNA follows: TGTGCCAGCAGTTTAAAGAACACCGGGGAGCTGTTTTTT. The rearrangement uses TRBV12-3 or TRBV12-4 and TRBJ2-2; no clear D gene. The CDR3 totals 13 residues. V lost 2 bases and J lost 1, with 2 bases in between.

The CDR3 DNA is TGTGCCAGCAGCTTGTCCAATGTGAGGGCGTCGGGCTACACCTTC. Its protein is CASSLSNVRASGYTF. This chain joins TRBV5-5 and TRBJ1-2; no reliable D call. From germline, CDR1 is SGHKS and CDR2 YYEKEE (reference sequence). Trimming cost V 1 base and J 8 bases, with 18 bases left between them. CDR3 length: 15 residues.

The chain has TRBV6-2 or TRBV6-3 and TRBJ1-2; tentative D call: TRBD1 (5 bases). The CDR3 is 15 amino acids. Per the germline V gene, CDR1 is MNHEY and CDR2 is SVGEGT. Trimming left V 2 bases short and J 7 bases short, with 17 bases between. Written as DNA, the CDR3 is TGTGCCAGCAGTTACGGCTCGGAGGGGTCGATTGGCTACACCTTC. Protein product: CASSYGSEGSIGYTF.

This clonotype was seen repeatedly, ten times or more. The gene calls are TRBV15 and TRBJ2-7; a possible D gene is TRBD2 (6 bases). Deletions cut 0 bases from V and 4 bases from J, with 13 bases between. This CDR3 region has 15 residues. CDR1 and CDR2 from the germline V gene are LNHNV and YYDKDF (reference sequence). The CDR3 region is CATSREWGSGYEQYF. DNA of the CDR3: TGTGCCACCAGCAGAGAGTGGGGTAGCGGATACGAGCAGTACTTC.

Of note for this clonotype: One end of the junction does not line up with germline, which may come from a read error. The chain uses TRBV14 and TRBJ1-3; D ambiguous. The CDR3 totals 15 residues. Germline V gene lookup returns CDR1 SGHDN and CDR2 FVKESK. The CDR3 DNA is TGTGCCAGCAGCCCCGGACTCTCCTCTCGAAACACTATATATTTT. Translated, it gives CASSPGLSSRNTIYF.

This chain uses TRBV4-2 with TRBJ2-5; possibly TRBD1 or TRBD2 for D (5 bases each). CDR1 and CDR2 from the germline V gene are LGHNA and YNFKEQ. The CDR3 extends over 16 amino acids. Trimming cost V 0 bases and J 5 bases, with 16 bases left between them. CDR3 in DNA: TGTGCCAGCAGCCAAGATCCCCAGGGAGAGGGGGAGACCCAGTACTTC. It codes for CASSQDPQGEGETQYF.

This clonotype was seen more than once but under ten times. This chain joins TRBV6-2 or TRBV6-3 and TRBJ2-5; D gene unclear. Germline V gene lookup returns CDR1 MNHEY and CDR2 SVGEGT. This CDR3 is 12 amino acids long. The germline V and J ends were trimmed by 3 bases and 5 bases, with 7 bases remaining between them. CDR3 coding DNA: TGTGCCAGCAGTTATAATAGGGAGACCCAGTACTTC. Translation gives CASSYNRETQYF.

J is TRBJ1-3 and V is TRBV25-1, with D perhaps TRBD1 (5 bases). V lost 1 base and J 0 bases, leaving 10 bases between the germline ends. This CDR3 has 16 amino acids. Germline V gene lookup returns CDR1 MGHDK and CDR2 SYGVNS. The DNA for the CDR3 is TGTGCCAGCAGTGAATGGGGCAGATACTCTGGAAACACCATATATTTT. Amino acids: CASSEWGRYSGNTIYF.

This clonotype was recorded many times. The CDR3 sequence: CAGTSGSGNTIYF. CDR3 in DNA: TGTGCCGGTACCAGTGGTAGTGGAAACACCATATATTTT. This chain joins TRBV30 and TRBJ1-3, with D unclear. The CDR3 is 13 amino acids. The V gene lost 8 bases and the J gene lost 3 bases, with 14 bases spanning the gap. Germline values: CDR1 GTSNPN, CDR2 SVGIG (reference sequence).

The table lists this clonotype with many counts. The V call is TRBV28, the J call TRBJ1-1; D might be TRBD1 (5 bases). V lost 2 bases and J 7 bases, leaving 17 bases between the germline ends. Germline-derived CDR1 and CDR2 are MDHEN and SYDVKM. This CDR3 has 15 residues. The CDR3 nucleotides read TGTGCCAGCAGTTTAGAATATGAGGGAGGGGTTGAAGCTTTCTTT. Its protein product is CASSLEYEGGVEAFF.

The V and J genes are TRBV7-3 and TRBJ1-2, with D perhaps TRBD1 (5 bases). V was cut by 5 bases and J by 3 bases, with 16 bases left in between. The CDR3 is 15 amino acids. CDR1 is SGHTA and CDR2 is FQGTGA in the germline V gene. The CDR3 here is CASSPMGREDYGYTF. The CDR3 region has the DNA TGTGCCAGCAGCCCCATGGGCAGGGAGGACTATGGCTACACCTTC.

The J gene is TRBJ2-4, the V gene TRBV10-1; possible D gene TRBD1, 6 bases. This CDR3 is built from 14 residues. Germline CDR1 and CDR2: WNHNN and SYGVQD (reference sequence). Trimming removed 3 bases from V and 5 bases from J, with 11 bases in between. CDR3 region: CASSEQGWQNIQYF. The CDR3 nucleotides read TGCGCCAGCAGTGAACAGGGATGGCAAAACATTCAGTACTTC.

V is TRBV12-3 or TRBV12-4 and J is TRBJ2-5, with 7 bases identical to TRBD1. The CDR3 runs to 16 residues. The junction had 13 bases not matched to a gene; V was cut back by 4 bases and J by 5 bases. CDR3 sequence: CASSSLPTGWGETQYF. In nucleotides, the CDR3 is TGTGCCAGCAGTTCCCTCCCGACAGGGTGGGGGGAGACCCAGTACTTC.

This clonotype was recorded many times. This rearrangement joins TRBV20-1 to TRBJ2-7; D is ambiguous. Germline loops: CDR1 DFQATT, CDR2 SNEGSKA (reference sequence). V was pared by 4 bases and J by 3 bases, with 7 bases between. This CDR3 is 11 amino acids long. In nucleotides, the CDR3 is TGCAGTGCTAAGGAGATCTACGAGCAGTACTTC. This gives the protein CSAKEIYEQYF.